The 11 T cell receptor beta chains below all came from one sample that was sequenced in a study of T cell responses to AZD1222 COVID-19 vaccine. Generated by immunoSEQ multiplex PCR, the TCRdb table keeps only in-frame clones and is missing some. The repertoire has 130,000 or so clones, over 90% of them found once; the top ten carry 5% to 7%. This sample comprised peripheral blood, obtained on day 0 of AZD1222 vaccination. The receptors shown here come from an adult in good health.

This clone was found a few times. This chain connects TRBV19 to TRBJ2-7; the match to TRBD1 covers 7 bases. The V segment lost 7 bases and the J segment 4 bases; nucleotides outside the gene matches: 16. The CDR3 contains 16 residues. Germline V gene sequence: CDR1 LNHDA, CDR2 SQIVND (reference sequence). This CDR3 reads CASNTRTGNNLYEQYF. CDR3 bases: TGTGCCAGTAACACCCGGACAGGAAACAACCTATACGAGCAGTACTTC.

This sequence joins TRBV19 and TRBJ1-5; a possible D gene is TRBD1 (5 bases). Trimming pared 8 bases from V and 7 bases from J, leaving 12 bases between. The CDR3 runs to 12 residues. The germline CDR1 and CDR2 sequences are LNHDA and SQIVND (reference sequence). As DNA, the CDR3 is TGTGCCAGTGGGACTCAGTGGCAGCCCCAGCATTTT. Protein sequence: CASGTQWQPQHF.

This clone was counted a single time. The chain employs TRBV12-3 or TRBV12-4 and TRBJ1-1; D gene unclear. The V end was cut by 3 bases, the J end by 11 bases, with 16 bases between. The CDR3 length is 13 residues. The CDR3 here is CASSFEVTGEAFF. In DNA, the CDR3 is TGTGCCAGCAGTTTTGAGGTGACCGGGGAGGCTTTCTTT.

Comments on this clone: The CDR3 carries no conserved terminal phenylalanine or tryptophan, so it likely arises from a read error. No DNA is shown, since the ends of the CDR3 on it are uncertain; the CDR3 is the one TCRdb lists. The CDR3: CASSLDWHRGA. This chain connects TRBV11-3 to TRBJ1-5; the table names TRBD1, a call not compared with the DNA. Ends included, the CDR3 has 11 residues. From germline, CDR1 is SGHNT and CDR2 YENEEA.

V gene TRBV7-9 combines with J gene TRBJ1-4; D is ambiguous. V shed 4 bases and J shed 8 bases, with 5 bases lying between them. Germline CDR1 reads SEHNR; CDR2 reads FQNEAQ (reference sequence). The CDR3 extends over 11 amino acids. The CDR3 coding sequence is TGTGCCAGCAGCTCTTCAGAAAAACTGTTTTTT. Its protein is CASSSSEKLFF.

The chain has TRBV18 and TRBJ1-4; 7 bases match TRBD1. The ends lost 3 bases at V and 2 bases at J; junction bases unmatched: 3. Germline V gene sequence: CDR1 KGHSH, CDR2 LQKENI. The CDR3 runs 15 residues. The DNA of the CDR3 is TGTGCCAGCTCACCGATGGGACAGACTAATGAAAAACTGTTTTTT. This codes for CASSPMGQTNEKLFF.

The chain is built from TRBV19 and TRBJ2-5; a possible D gene is TRBD1 (6 bases). The germline V gene encodes CDR1 LNHDA and CDR2 SQIVND (reference sequence). The CDR3 spans 16 residues. V dropped 2 bases and J dropped 4 bases, with 17 bases sitting between them. CDR3 nucleotides: TGTGCCAGTAGTATACCCCGATCAGGGGCCGGAGAGACCCAGTACTTC. Its translation: CASSIPRSGAGETQYF.

The chain links TRBV9 to TRBJ1-6, with 9 nucleotides matching TRBD1. CDR3 length: 13 residues. J gave up 10 bases and V 4 bases, and 3 bases lay outside the gene matches. In germline, CDR1 is SGDLS, CDR2 YYNGEE. This CDR3 reads CASSRDRASPLHF. DNA of the CDR3: TGTGCCAGCAGCCGGGACAGGGCGTCACCCCTCCACTTT. The whole variable domain, remainder taken from reference TRBV9 and TRBJ1-6, is DSGVTQTPKHLITATGQRVTLRCSPRSGDLSVYWYQQSLDQGLQFLIQYYNGEERAKGNILERFSAQQFPDLHSELNLSSLELGDSALYFCASSRDRASPLHFGNGTRLTVT.

This clone was found once. The chain employs TRBV21-1 and TRBJ2-5; the table calls TRBD2, which could not be checked here. TRBV21-1 is a documented pseudogene. The CDR3 sequence is 15 residues long. This CDR3 reads CASTPLAGAEETQYF. DNA for the CDR3: TGTGCCAGCACCCCTCTAGCGGGGGCCGAAGAGACCCAGTACTTC.

This chain uses TRBV2 with TRBJ2-7; D could derive from TRBD1 or TRBD2 (5 bases each). The V gene lost 5 bases and the J gene lost 8 bases, with 19 bases spanning the gap. Germline V gene lookup returns CDR1 SNHLY and CDR2 FYNNEI. This CDR3 has 14 residues. CDR3 sequence (DNA): TGTGCCAGCAGTTCGACAGTAAGTGAGGGGAAGCAGTACTTC. Amino acids: CASSSTVSEGKQYF.

The V gene is TRBV6-6, the J gene TRBJ1-5; tentative D call: TRBD1 (5 bases). CDR1 is MNHNY and CDR2 is SVGAGI in the germline V gene (reference sequence). The CDR3 spans 15 residues. V was cut by 7 bases and J by 5 bases, with 18 bases left in between. The CDR3 DNA reads TGTGCCAGCAACCTGCATGAACAGGCCTATCAGCCCCAGCATTTT. Its translation is CASNLHEQAYQPQHF.